This TCR beta chain was sequenced in a study of T cell repertoires in ileal Crohn's disease. About the research overall: Less than 40% were active smokers at surgery; median disease duration was approximately 7.3 years.

Study-wide results and caveats: Mucosal expansions were suggested to be mainly CD8 T cells.

Germline V gene data show CDR1 as ENHRY and CDR2 as SYGVKD. V was shortened by 3 bases and J by 4 bases, with 12 bases between the two germline ends. This CDR3 has 14 amino acids. Worth noting for this clone: Its antigen is unidentified.

Per sample, roughly 500 nanograms of biopsy DNA were TCRB immunosequenced. Here immunoSEQ multiplex PCR was the method, and the copy in TCRdb shows in-frame clones only, minus some. The data contain 5,000 or so clones, around 80% of them singletons. The sample comprised ileal tissue. The clonotype comes from an adult with Crohn's disease. This chain uses TRBV10-3 with TRBJ1-2; D uncertain. The CDR3 spells CAISEGGASYGYTF. CDR3 coding DNA: TGTGCCATCAGTGAAGGCGGAGCGAGCTATGGCTACACCTTC.